The 6 T cell receptor beta chains presented below share a single source sample, sequenced in a study of cytomegalovirus exposure and HLA in healthy donors. Use of 60 Vbeta and 13 Jbeta primers characterized the PCR. The protocol was immunoSEQ multiplex PCR, while the TCRdb copy is restricted to in-frame clones and leaves out a portion. Among around 150,000 clones listed, roughly four fifths were seen once. The sequenced sample consisted of PBMCs. All receptors derive from a man aged 45 to 65 in good health and CMV-seropositive.

V is TRBV30 and J is TRBJ2-7; TRBD1 is a possible D gene (6 bases). V shed 4 bases and J shed 4 bases, with 11 bases lying between them. The V gene's germline CDR1 is GTSNPN and CDR2 SVGIG (reference sequence). The CDR3 loop spans 12 amino acids. The CDR3 region has the DNA TGTGCCTGGACGCAGACAGGTTACGAGCAGTACTTC. This sequence encodes CAWTQTGYEQYF.

The chain carries TRBV10-3 and TRBJ2-5, with 7 bases fitting TRBD1. The J call could be wrong; TRBJ2-7 is a better fit for the DNA end. CDR1 ENHRY and CDR2 SYGVKD come from the germline V gene. The CDR3 consists of 15 residues. The CDR3 nucleotides are TGTGCAATCGCAAGGGGGCAGGGGAGCTCCTACGAGCAGTACTTC. Its protein product is CAIARGQGSSYEQYF.

The chain combines TRBV2 with TRBJ1-2; D gene uncertain. The germline V and J ends were trimmed by 3 bases and 5 bases, with 16 bases remaining between them. From germline, CDR1 is SNHLY and CDR2 FYNNEI. This CDR3 region has 15 residues. The CDR3 nucleotides are TGTGCCAGCAGTGATGGTTGGGAGTTCGGGTATGGCTACACCTTC. Protein sequence: CASSDGWEFGYGYTF.

The chain recombines TRBV5-1 with TRBJ1-4; D ambiguous. The germline V and J ends were trimmed by 6 bases and 8 bases, with 14 bases remaining between them. CDR3 size: 13 residues. Germline values: CDR1 SGHRS, CDR2 YFSETQ. CDR3 sequence (DNA): TGCGCCAGCAAATGGGAGGGCCAGGAAAAACTGTTTTTT. Protein product: CASKWEGQEKLFF.

The chain uses TRBV6-1 and TRBJ1-1; tentative D call: TRBD1 (5 bases). The length of the CDR3 is 13 residues. V was clipped by 5 bases and J by 4 bases, with 11 bases between them. Germline lookup yields CDR1 MNHNS and CDR2 SASEGT. The CDR3 region is CASSSRGGTEAFF. Written as DNA, the CDR3 is TGTGCCAGCAGTTCTCGGGGGGGCACTGAAGCTTTCTTT.

The V gene is TRBV19, the J gene TRBJ1-1, with D tentatively TRBD1 (6 bases). This CDR3 has 16 amino acids. Germline V gene data show CDR1 as LNHDA and CDR2 as SQIVND (reference sequence). Trimming removed 8 bases at V and 3 bases at J, with 22 bases between. CDR3: CASGGRGGGSDTEAFF. The CDR3 nucleotides are TGTGCCAGTGGGGGCCGGGGGGGAGGCTCGGACACTGAAGCTTTCTTT.